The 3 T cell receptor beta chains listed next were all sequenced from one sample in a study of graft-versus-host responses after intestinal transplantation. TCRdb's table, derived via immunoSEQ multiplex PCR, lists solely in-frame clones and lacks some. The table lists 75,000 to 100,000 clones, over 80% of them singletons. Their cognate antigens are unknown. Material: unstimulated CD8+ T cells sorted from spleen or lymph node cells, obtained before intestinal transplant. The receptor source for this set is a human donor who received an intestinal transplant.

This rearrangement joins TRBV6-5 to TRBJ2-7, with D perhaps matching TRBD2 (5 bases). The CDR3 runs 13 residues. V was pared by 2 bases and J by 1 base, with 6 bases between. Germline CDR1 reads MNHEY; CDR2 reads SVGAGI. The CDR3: CASSYTSSYEQYF. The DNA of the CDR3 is TGTGCCAGCAGTTACACTAGTTCCTACGAGCAGTACTTC.

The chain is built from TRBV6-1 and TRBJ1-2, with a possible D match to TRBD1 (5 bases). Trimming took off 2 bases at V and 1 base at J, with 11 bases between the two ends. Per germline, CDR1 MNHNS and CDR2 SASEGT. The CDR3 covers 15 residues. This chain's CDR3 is CASSEPAGLNYGYTF. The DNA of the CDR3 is TGTGCCAGCAGTGAACCGGCAGGGCTTAACTATGGCTACACCTTC.

DNA for the CDR3: TGTGCCACCCGGGACAGGGGGTCGGACGAGCAGTACTTC. This codes for CATRDRGSDEQYF. The chain is built from TRBV15 and TRBJ2-7, with TRBD1 matching over 11 bases. In germline, CDR1 is LNHNV, CDR2 YYDKDF (reference sequence). Losses at the gene ends were 8 bases for V and 5 bases for J; bases not matched to a gene: 5. CDR3 length: 13 residues.